The 31 T cell receptor beta chains reported below all come from one sample, sequenced in a study of blood T cell repertoires in COVID-19. The table came from immunoSEQ multiplex PCR; TCRdb's copy has only in-frame clones and leaves some out. The table has 250,000 to 300,000 clones, approximately 85% seen once. The sequencing input was peripheral blood. These receptors originate from a woman in her seventies with acute or convalescent COVID-19.

This clone was detected only a few times. The gene calls are TRBV2 and TRBJ2-7; D ambiguous. V lost 3 bases, J lost 0 bases, and 9 bases lay in between. Germline CDR1 SNHLY, CDR2 FYNNEI. This CDR3 has 14 residues. CDR3 region: CASSDWPRSYEQYF. CDR3 coding DNA: TGTGCCAGCAGTGATTGGCCCCGCTCCTACGAGCAGTACTTC.

The chain links TRBV2 to TRBJ2-7, with TRBD1 identical over 8 bases. Trimming cost V 6 bases and J 3 bases; bases outside gene matches: 7. CDR3 size: 14 residues. Germline V gene lookup returns CDR1 SNHLY and CDR2 FYNNEI. The CDR3 protein is CASREGTGGYEQYF. CDR3 DNA: TGTGCCAGCAGGGAGGGTACAGGGGGCTACGAGCAGTACTTC. The full variable domain, with the rest looked up from reference TRBV2 and TRBJ2-7, is EPEVTQTPSHQVTQMGQEVILRCVPISNHLYFYWYRQILGQKVEFLVSFYNNEISEKSEIFDDQFSVERPDGSNFTLKIRSTKLEDSAMYFCASREGTGGYEQYFGPGTRLTVT.

This clone was seen once. V and J are TRBV7-2 and TRBJ2-5, with D uncertain. CDR1 SGHTA and CDR2 FQGNSA come from the germline V gene. V was trimmed by 1 base and J by 6 bases, leaving 6 bases between them. The length of the CDR3 is 12 residues. The CDR3 protein is CASSLESKTQYF. CDR3 sequence (DNA): TGTGCCAGCAGCTTAGAATCCAAGACCCAGTACTTC. Full variable domain (outside the CDR3, taken from reference TRBV7-2 and TRBJ2-5): GAGVSQSPSNKVTEKGKDVELRCDPISGHTALYWYRQSLGQGLEFLIYFQGNSAPDKSGLPSDRFSAERTGGSVSTLTIQRTQQEDSAVYLCASSLESKTQYFGPGTRLLVL.

The chain combines TRBV6-5 with TRBJ1-5; weak D call: TRBD1 (5 bases). The CDR3 extends over 15 amino acids. Per the germline V gene, CDR1 is MNHEY and CDR2 is SVGAGI. Trimming removed 2 bases from V and 6 bases from J, with 14 bases in between. The CDR3 loop reads CASSYKEGSGQPQHF. As DNA, the CDR3 is TGTGCCAGCAGTTACAAGGAGGGGAGCGGTCAGCCCCAGCATTTT.

The chain is built from TRBV11-1 and TRBJ2-5; D gene uncertain. The CDR3 runs to 13 residues. CDR1 is SGHAT, CDR2 FQDESV, per germline (reference sequence). V was cut by 3 bases and J by 3 bases, with 8 bases left in between. The CDR3: CASSFSEEETQYF. The CDR3 coding sequence is TGTGCCAGCAGCTTTTCAGAAGAAGAGACCCAGTACTTC.

The J gene is TRBJ1-4, the V gene TRBV4-1; 10 bases agree with TRBD1. The V and J ends lost 4 bases and 8 bases, in that order; junction bases with no gene match: 7. This CDR3 is built from 15 residues. Germline V gene sequence: CDR1 MGHRA, CDR2 YSYEKL. The DNA of the CDR3 is TGCGCCAGCAGCCCCGTCGGACAGGGGGTAGAAAAACTGTTTTTT. It specifies CASSPVGQGVEKLFF.

To note about this clone: This specimen includes other DNA sequences encoding the same CDR3. The CDR3: CASSQGGGYTF. In nucleotides, the CDR3 is TGCGCCAGCAGCCAGGGGGGTGGCTACACCTTC. The gene calls are TRBV4-1 and TRBJ1-2, with D tentatively TRBD1 (5 bases). Between the trimmed V and J ends, which lost 3 bases and 7 bases, there was a span of 6 bases. Looked up from germline, CDR1 is MGHRA and CDR2 is YSYEKL. The CDR3 totals 11 residues.

Written as DNA, the CDR3 is TGTGCCAGCATCAGGACAGAGAACACTGAAGCTTTCTTT. Its translation is CASIRTENTEAFF. V and J are TRBV21-1 and TRBJ1-1; the D call of TRBD1 is as the table states it, not checked on the DNA. TRBV21-1 is a listed pseudogene. This CDR3 has 13 residues.

The chain is built from TRBV12-3 or TRBV12-4 and TRBJ1-1; D is unresolved. This CDR3 region has 11 residues. Trimming shortened V by 3 bases and J by 10 bases, and 9 bases separated the two germline ends. CDR3 DNA: TGTGCCAGCAGTTTCGGGGTTGGAGCTTTCTTT. Translating gives CASSFGVGAFF.

J is TRBJ2-2 and V is TRBV5-6, with D perhaps matching TRBD2 (5 bases). The CDR3 consists of 18 residues. V lost 0 bases and J lost 3, with 18 bases in between. Germline lookup yields CDR1 SGHDT and CDR2 YYEEEE. As DNA, the CDR3 is TGTGCCAGCAGCTTGGGCAGGCGAGTTACTAGTTACACCGGGGAGCTGTTTTTT. Its protein is CASSLGRRVTSYTGELFF.

The DNA for the CDR3 is TGTGCCAGCAGCCAAGCTTCCGAGCAGTACTTC. Its protein product is CASSQASEQYF. The chain links TRBV4-2 to TRBJ2-7; D gene unclear. Germline CDR1 and CDR2: LGHNA and YNFKEQ. With 1 base removed from V and 6 bases from J, the gap between germline ends came to 4 bases. This CDR3 region has 11 residues.

The chain has TRBV28 and TRBJ1-5, with a weak D call TRBD1 (5 bases). Per germline, CDR1 MDHEN and CDR2 SYDVKM. Trimming took 6 bases from V and 0 from J, leaving 12 bases between them. The CDR3 totals 15 residues. The CDR3 spells CASSPGGTSNQPQHF. CDR3 nucleotides: TGTGCCAGCAGCCCGGGGGGTACTAGCAATCAGCCCCAGCATTTT.

The rearrangement joins TRBV7-9 to TRBJ1-4; D gene unclear. Germline CDR1 reads SEHNR; CDR2 reads FQNEAQ (reference sequence). Trimming removed 1 base from V and 9 bases from J, with 12 bases in between. This CDR3 is 14 amino acids long. Written as DNA, the CDR3 is TGTGCCAGCAGCTTAGACTTGGCGGGCAAAAAACTGTTTTTT. Protein sequence: CASSLDLAGKKLFF.

The chain uses TRBV12-3 or TRBV12-4 and TRBJ2-4; D uncertain. V lost 5 bases to trimming and J lost 4 bases, with 6 bases between them. This CDR3 comprises 12 residues. DNA of the CDR3: TGTGCCAGCAGTCGGTTAAAAAACATTCAGTACTTC. Translated: CASSRLKNIQYF.

In this sample, this clone turned up once. The rearrangement uses TRBV11-2 and TRBJ2-1, with a possible D match to TRBD2 (5 bases). Germline lookup yields CDR1 SGHAT and CDR2 FQNNGV. Trimming took 7 bases from V and 4 from J, leaving 14 bases between them. The CDR3 extends over 14 amino acids. The CDR3 DNA reads TGTGCCAGCACCCCGGGGAACCTATACAATGAGCAGTTCTTC. It translates to CASTPGNLYNEQFF.

The gene calls are TRBV25-1 and TRBJ2-3, with TRBD2 identical over 10 bases. CDR3 length: 14 residues. Looked up from germline, CDR1 is MGHDK and CDR2 is SYGVNS. After removal of 4 bases from V and 9 bases from J, the junction contained 7 bases not matched to a gene. As DNA, the CDR3 is TGTGCCAGCAGTGGGAGCGGGGGGGACGTAACGCAGTATTTT. It is translated as CASSGSGGDVTQYF.

There are a few counts of this clone. The chain joins TRBV2 to TRBJ2-7; 12 bases are a match to TRBD1. CDR3 length: 16 amino acids. V was pared by 6 bases and J by 4 bases, with 10 bases of the junction left unmatched. The germline V gene encodes CDR1 SNHLY and CDR2 FYNNEI. This CDR3 reads CASSGTGGGVRYEQYF. The CDR3 region has the DNA TGTGCCAGCAGCGGGACAGGGGGCGGAGTGAGATACGAGCAGTACTTC.

This clone was seen only a few times. J is TRBJ1-5 and V is TRBV5-5; D is possibly TRBD1 (5 bases). V shed 1 base and J shed 4 bases, with 15 bases lying between them. CDR1 SGHKS and CDR2 YYEKEE come from the germline V gene (reference sequence). The length of the CDR3 is 16 residues. As DNA, the CDR3 is TGTGCCAGCAGCTTGCGCCCGACAGTCAATAATCAGCCCCAGCATTTT. It yields the protein CASSLRPTVNNQPQHF. Looking up the rest from reference TRBV5-5 and TRBJ1-5 gives the full variable domain: DAGVTQSPTHLIKTRGQQVTLRCSPISGHKSVSWYQQVLGQGPQFIFQYYEKEERGRGNFPDRFSARQFPNYSSELNVNALLLGDSALYLCASSLRPTVNNQPQHFGDGTRLSIL.

The chain has TRBV24-1 and TRBJ2-5; 8 bases agree with TRBD2. This CDR3 has 16 amino acids. V lost 1 base and J lost 3; bases outside the gene matches: 6. Germline CDR1 reads KGHDR; CDR2 reads SFDVKD. The CDR3 sequence is CATSDFSSGGKETQYF. The CDR3 DNA reads as TGTGCCACCAGTGATTTTTCCAGCGGGGGTAAAGAGACCCAGTACTTC.

In the case of this clone: A read error may produce the germline difference seen at one junction end. The chain is built from TRBV5-1 and TRBJ1-1; no firm D call. The CDR3 contains 15 residues. From germline, CDR1 is SGHRS and CDR2 YFSETQ. CDR3 bases: TGCGCCAGCAACTTGGAGGTGGGCATGAACACTGAAGCTTTCTTT. Translated: CASNLEVGMNTEAFF.

The chain has TRBV5-4 and TRBJ1-6; no definite D call. This CDR3 is built from 15 residues. Per germline, CDR1 SGHNT and CDR2 YYREEE (reference sequence). The V end lost 5 bases, the J end lost 5 bases, and 14 bases lay between the germline ends. The CDR3 loop is CASRVSGSNNSPLHF. The CDR3 DNA follows: TGTGCCAGCAGGGTTAGCGGTAGCAATAATTCACCCCTCCACTTT.

The chain recombines TRBV19 with TRBJ2-1; TRBD1 agrees at 8 bases. V lost 5 bases to trimming and J lost 9 bases; unmatched junction nucleotides: 12. Germline lookup yields CDR1 LNHDA and CDR2 SQIVND (reference sequence). This CDR3 spans 15 amino acids. The DNA for the CDR3 is TGTGCCAGTAGTGTTTTATCGACAGGGGACAGTGAGCAGTTCTTC. Encoded protein: CASSVLSTGDSEQFF.

The chain has TRBV9 and TRBJ1-2, with 9 bases aligning to TRBD1. V lost 4 bases and J lost 5; bases outside the gene matches: 6. The CDR3 is 14 amino acids. CDR1 is SGDLS, CDR2 YYNGEE, per germline. The CDR3 nucleotides are TGTGCCAGCAGCCCGAGGGACAGGGTTTATGGCTACACCTTC. This encodes CASSPRDRVYGYTF.

J is TRBJ1-4 and V is TRBV3-1 (or the pseudogene TRBV3-2); 8 nucleotides align to TRBD1. The CDR3 extends over 15 amino acids. V shed 5 bases, J shed 6 bases, and the junction held 8 bases outside the gene matches. Germline V gene lookup returns CDR1 LGHDT and CDR2 YNNKEL (reference sequence). CDR3 sequence reads: CASSDPGGVDEKLFF. In DNA, the CDR3 is TGTGCCAGCAGCGACCCAGGGGGCGTAGATGAAAAACTGTTTTTT.

In DNA form, the CDR3 reads TGTGCCAGCAGTGAACTACTCGCGACCCAGTACTTC. It encodes CASSELLATQYF. The rearrangement uses TRBV2 and TRBJ2-5; D gene uncertain. CDR1 and CDR2 from the germline V gene are SNHLY and FYNNEI. The CDR3 extends over 12 amino acids. Trimming stripped 2 bases from V and 7 bases from J, with 8 bases between.

The V and J genes are TRBV19 and TRBJ1-6; 9 bases are shared with TRBD1. V trimming: 10 bases; J trimming: 10 bases; junction bases outside the gene matches: 8. Per germline, CDR1 LNHDA and CDR2 SQIVND (reference sequence). The CDR3 extends over 13 amino acids. CDR3: CATQQGAGSPLHF. In nucleotides, the CDR3 is TGTGCCACCCAACAGGGGGCCGGATCACCCCTCCACTTT.

The V call is TRBV7-9, the J call TRBJ1-1, with D tentatively TRBD1 (6 bases). V shed 5 bases and J shed 1 base, with 11 bases lying between them. Germline CDR1 and CDR2: SEHNR and FQNEAQ (reference sequence). The CDR3 is made up of 14 amino acids. CDR3 sequence: CASSPTGQNTEAFF. The CDR3 DNA reads as TGTGCCAGCAGCCCTACAGGGCAGAACACTGAAGCTTTCTTT.

The chain combines TRBV7-2 with TRBJ1-6; D ambiguous. This CDR3 is built from 13 residues. Germline V lookup: CDR1 SGHTA, CDR2 FQGNSA. V lost 1 base, J lost 13 bases, and 11 bases lay in between. Here the CDR3 reads CASSLVAEDPLHF. In nucleotides, the CDR3 is TGTGCCAGCAGCTTAGTGGCGGAGGATCCCCTCCACTTT.

The CDR3 here is CASCRRGRAGELFF. As DNA, the CDR3 is TGTGCCAGCTGCCGCAGGGGGCGTGCCGGGGAGCTGTTTTTT. The chain is built from TRBV6-5 and TRBJ2-2; 8 bases map to TRBD1. Trimming took 8 bases from V and 6 from J; bases not matched to a gene: 8. The germline gives CDR1 MNHEY, CDR2 SVGAGI. The CDR3 is 14 residues long.

A remark on this clone: Other nucleotide sequences from this sample produce the same CDR3. V gene TRBV6-1 combines with J gene TRBJ1-1; D is perhaps TRBD1 (5 bases). The V end was cut by 2 bases, the J end by 11 bases, with 12 bases between. From germline, CDR1 is MNHNS and CDR2 SASEGT. The CDR3 has 12 amino acids. The CDR3 nucleotides read TGTGCCAGCAGTGAACGCCAGGGTTACGCTTTCTTT. The encoded protein is CASSERQGYAFF.

The chain is built from TRBV20-1 and TRBJ1-1, with TRBD1 as a possible D gene (6 bases). V was shortened by 3 bases and J by 2 bases, with 10 bases between the two germline ends. Germline V lookup: CDR1 DFQATT, CDR2 SNEGSKA (reference sequence). The CDR3 consists of 13 residues. The CDR3 region is CSASRTANTEAFF. The CDR3 nucleotides are TGCAGTGCTAGTAGGACAGCAAACACTGAAGCTTTCTTT.